The next 20 T cell receptor beta chains were all read from a single sample in a study of cytotoxic CD8 clonotypes in ibrutinib-treated CLL. The repertoire was sequenced with immunoSEQ multiplex PCR; TCRdb's copy has only in-frame clones and lacks some. The data show tens of thousands of clones, roughly 53% seen once. This material consisted of PBMCs, taken after 12 months of ibrutinib treatment. The receptors were sampled from a human donor with chronic lymphocytic leukemia.

The chain couples TRBV18 to TRBJ2-1; no clear D. The CDR3 is 14 amino acids. Germline V lookup: CDR1 KGHSH, CDR2 LQKENI. V gave up 0 bases and J gave up 6 bases, with 9 bases separating them. The CDR3 reads CASSPPVISNEQFF. The DNA of the CDR3 is TGTGCCAGCTCACCACCGGTCATTTCCAATGAGCAGTTCTTC.

The chain links TRBV13 to TRBJ2-3, with TRBD2 matching over 11 bases. CDR3 length equals 19 residues. With 4 bases clipped from V and 3 bases from J, the junction kept 15 bases outside the gene matches. CDR1 and CDR2 (germline): PRHDT, FYEKMQ (reference sequence). CDR3 protein: CASSSGLAGVYAGTDTQYF. CDR3 bases: TGTGCCAGCAGCTCCGGACTAGCGGGTGTTTATGCCGGAACAGATACGCAGTATTTT.

CDR3 region: CASSVEPHRESYGYTF. The CDR3 nucleotides read TGTGCCAGCAGCGTAGAGCCCCACAGGGAATCCTATGGCTACACCTTC. The chain joins TRBV9 to TRBJ1-2, with D maybe TRBD1 (6 bases). Germline V gene sequence: CDR1 SGDLS, CDR2 YYNGEE. The CDR3 spans 16 residues. V lost 0 bases to trimming and J lost 4 bases, with 16 bases between them.

The J gene is TRBJ1-2, the V gene TRBV10-3, with D unclear. CDR1 and CDR2 from the germline V gene are ENHRY and SYGVKD. Trimming took 10 bases from V and 5 from J, leaving 17 bases between them. The CDR3 has 13 amino acids. The CDR3 DNA sequence: TGTGCCAGCATTCTCCCGGGAGGGTATGGCTACACCTTC. Its translation: CASILPGGYGYTF.

The chain links TRBV11-2 to TRBJ2-2; 7 positions match TRBD2. Germline-derived CDR1 and CDR2 are SGHAT and FQNNGV. This CDR3 is 15 amino acids long. V trimming: 1 base; J trimming: 1 base; junction bases outside the gene matches: 0. Written as DNA, the CDR3 is TGTGCCAGCAGCTTAGTAGCGGGGAACACCGGGGAGCTGTTTTTT. Translated, it gives CASSLVAGNTGELFF.

This clone has only a few counts. The rearrangement joins TRBV27 to TRBJ2-7; perhaps TRBD1 as D (6 bases). Germline V gene lookup returns CDR1 MNHEY and CDR2 SMNVEV (reference sequence). The length of the CDR3 is 13 residues. The ends were cut back, 3 bases at V and 3 bases at J, with 9 bases in the middle. The CDR3 is CASSLEGGYEQYF. The CDR3 coding sequence is TGTGCCAGCAGTTTGGAAGGGGGCTACGAGCAGTACTTC.

The chain employs TRBV2 and TRBJ1-4; TRBD1 matches 10 bases. Looked up from germline, CDR1 is SNHLY and CDR2 is FYNNEI. V was pared by 2 bases and J by 0 bases, with 6 bases of the junction left unmatched. The CDR3 loop spans 18 amino acids. In nucleotides, the CDR3 is TGTGCCAGCAGTGAACGGGACAGGGGCTCCGCAACTAATGAAAAACTGTTTTTT. This gives the protein CASSERDRGSATNEKLFF.

V and J are TRBV9 and TRBJ2-3; D uncertain. Trimming removed 4 bases at V and 6 bases at J, with 9 bases between. This CDR3 region has 12 residues. The germline V gene encodes CDR1 SGDLS and CDR2 YYNGEE. The CDR3 coding sequence is TGTGCCAGCAGCCCCCCAACGGATACGCAGTATTTT. This codes for CASSPPTDTQYF.

This chain links TRBV2 with TRBJ1-1; D is undetermined. CDR1 is SNHLY, CDR2 FYNNEI, per germline. CDR3 length: 12 residues. V shed 3 bases and J shed 3 bases, with 5 bases lying between them. DNA of the CDR3: TGTGCCAGCAGTGAGAGAGACACTGAAGCTTTCTTT. Its translation is CASSERDTEAFF.

The table lists this clone with a few counts. V usage is TRBV6-1 and J usage is TRBJ2-3; D not certain. The CDR3 runs to 14 residues. Germline V lookup: CDR1 MNHNS, CDR2 SASEGT. V was shortened by 3 bases and J by 5 bases, with 12 bases between the two germline ends. Here the CDR3 DNA reads TGTGCCAGCAGTGACCGGCCCGGCGGAGATACGCAGTATTTT. Protein product: CASSDRPGGDTQYF.

About this clone itself: The germline gene is not matched at one end of the junction; a read error may be the cause. The chain carries TRBV5-1 and TRBJ2-3; D is perhaps TRBD1 or TRBD2 (5 bases each). This CDR3 spans 15 amino acids. Per the germline V gene, CDR1 is SGHRS and CDR2 is YFSETQ. The CDR3 reads CASTLTGASTDTQYF. For the CDR3, the DNA is TGCGCCAGCACCTTGACCGGGGCCAGCACAGATACGCAGTATTTT.

This clone was detected only once. The chain links TRBV10-2 to TRBJ2-3; 8 nucleotides line up with TRBD2. Germline CDR1 and CDR2: WSHSY and SAAADI. This CDR3 is built from 15 residues. V was pared by 3 bases and J by 0 bases, with 2 bases of the junction left unmatched. CDR3 sequence: CASSDPSGSTDTQYF. CDR3 in DNA: TGCGCCAGCAGTGATCCTAGCGGGAGCACAGATACGCAGTATTTT.

Only a few counts were recorded for this clone. This rearrangement joins TRBV7-2 to TRBJ2-7; 13 positions match TRBD2. This CDR3 spans 17 amino acids. From germline, CDR1 is SGHTA and CDR2 FQGNSA. J was trimmed by 7 bases and V by 1 base; bases with no gene match: 10. The CDR3 nucleotides read TGTGCCAGCAGCTTAGGGGGTGGACTAGCGGGAGCAAGGGAGCAGTACTTC. Translated, it gives CASSLGGGLAGAREQYF. Complete variable domain (other parts from reference TRBV7-2 and TRBJ2-7): GAGVSQSPSNKVTEKGKDVELRCDPISGHTALYWYRQSLGQGLEFLIYFQGNSAPDKSGLPSDRFSAERTGGSVSTLTIQRTQQEDSAVYLCASSLGGGLAGAREQYFGPGTRLTVT.

The chain recombines TRBV21-1 with TRBJ1-2. TRBV21-1 is a recognized pseudogene. CDR3 length: 13 amino acids. The CDR3 here is CASSLDGNYGYTF. The CDR3 DNA sequence: TGTGCCAGCAGCTTAGACGGGAACTATGGCTACACCTTC.

This clone was observed a few times. The chain carries TRBV18 and TRBJ1-2, with a weak D call TRBD1 (5 bases). CDR3 length equals 15 residues. CDR1 is KGHSH, CDR2 LQKENI, per germline. The V end was cut by 3 bases, the J end by 3 bases, with 14 bases between. The DNA for the CDR3 is TGTGCCAGCTCACCGACGGAAGCAGGGTACTATGGCTACACCTTC. Translated, it gives CASSPTEAGYYGYTF.

This chain connects TRBV6-6 to TRBJ2-3; 9 positions match TRBD2. This CDR3 is 14 amino acids long. V shed 6 bases, J shed 3 bases, and the junction held 4 bases outside the gene matches. Germline CDR1 reads MNHNY; CDR2 reads SVGAGI (reference sequence). CDR3 DNA: TGTGCCAGCAGCCGCGGGAGGGAGACAGATACGCAGTATTTT. Translated: CASSRGRETDTQYF.

The chain uses TRBV28 and TRBJ2-7; possibly TRBD1 for D (6 bases). V lost 5 bases, J lost 5 bases, and 16 bases lay in between. The germline CDR1 and CDR2 sequences are MDHEN and SYDVKM. The CDR3 is 14 residues long. The CDR3 reads CASSKTGTQNEQYF. CDR3 coding DNA: TGTGCCAGCAGTAAAACCGGGACACAAAACGAGCAGTACTTC.

The chain links TRBV7-2 to TRBJ1-3; 7 bases map to TRBD1. CDR3 size: 14 residues. Germline V gene sequence: CDR1 SGHTA, CDR2 FQGNSA. Germline trimming cut 4 bases from V and 2 bases from J; bases unmatched to any gene: 2. The CDR3 sequence: CASSSGTAGNTIYF. In DNA form, the CDR3 reads TGTGCCAGCAGCTCGGGGACAGCTGGAAACACCATATATTTT. Based on the CDR3 plus reference TRBV7-2 and TRBJ1-3, the full variable domain is GAGVSQSPSNKVTEKGKDVELRCDPISGHTALYWYRQSLGQGLEFLIYFQGNSAPDKSGLPSDRFSAERTGGSVSTLTIQRTQQEDSAVYLCASSSGTAGNTIYFGEGSWLTVV.

V is TRBV30 and J is TRBJ1-2; the D gene is possibly TRBD1 (6 bases). Trimming cost V 3 bases and J 8 bases, with 19 bases left between them. Germline CDR1 reads GTSNPN; CDR2 reads SVGIG (reference sequence). The CDR3 has 14 residues. CDR3 in amino acids: CAWRSTGRGPGYTF. The CDR3 DNA reads TGTGCCTGGAGATCTACAGGGAGAGGACCCGGCTACACCTTC.

This chain joins TRBV10-3 and TRBJ2-6, with 8 bases fitting TRBD1. Germline V gives CDR1 ENHRY, CDR2 SYGVKD. After removal of 7 bases from V and 0 bases from J, the junction contained 8 bases not matched to a gene. CDR3 size: 17 residues. DNA of the CDR3: TGTGCCATCATGACCGGGACAGGCACCTCTGGGGCCAACGTCCTGACTTTC. Translating gives CAIMTGTGTSGANVLTF.